This T cell receptor beta chain was captured in a study of cytomegalovirus exposure and HLA in healthy donors. CDR1 and CDR2 from the germline V gene are SGHRS and YFSETQ. V was cut by 0 bases and J by 5 bases, with 14 bases left in between. The length of the CDR3 is 15 residues. The PCR was carried out with 60 Vbeta primers and 13 Jbeta primers. TCRdb keeps only in-frame clones here, not all; method: immunoSEQ multiplex PCR. This table has about 110,000 clones, more than 65% appearing once. The chain joins TRBV5-1 to TRBJ1-1; tentatively, D is TRBD1 (6 bases). The sequence derives from a woman between 50 and 59 years old in good health and CMV-seropositive. The sequenced sample was PBMCs. DNA of the CDR3: TGCGCCAGCAGCTTGGAACAGGGTGGTTTAACTGAAGCTTTCTTT. Translating gives CASSLEQGGLTEAFF.